Listed below are T cell receptor beta chains from one sample, sequenced in a study of blood T cell repertoires in COVID-19. TCRdb's copy holds only in-frame clones and misses some; the assay was immunoSEQ multiplex PCR. The sample lists 200,000 or so clones, roughly 80% occurring once. The specimen was peripheral blood. The receptor source for this set is a man younger than 45 with active or convalescent COVID-19. Both conserved end residues are part of each CDR3. D genes are given only for firm matches. Size tells how often a clone was seen (once, few, many) or the class of an expanded clone, and some rows leave it out.

>TRBJ2-1|many|TRBV6-5|TRBD2
TGTGCCAGCAGTTTCAGCGGGAGCTCCTACAATGAGCAGTTCTTC
CASSFSGSSYNEQFF
>TRBJ2-3|-|TRBV1|-
TGCACCAGCGCCGCAGCCCTTGCGGGGGCCAGAGGTACAGATACGCAGTATTTT
CTSAAALAGARGTDTQYF
>TRBJ2-1|-|TRBV6-5|-
TGTGCCAGCAGTCGTATGACTAGTGGCAATGAGCAGTTCTTC
CASSRMTSGNEQFF
>TRBJ1-3|-|TRBV30|-
TGTGCCTGGAGTAGGAGGGTAAGGAGCTCTGGAAACACCATATATTTT
CAWSRRVRSSGNTIYF
>TRBJ2-3|-|TRBV19|TRBD1
TGTGCCAGTAGTATTAGAGCAGGGGGCGCAGATACGCAGTATTTT
CASSIRAGGADTQYF
>TRBJ2-7|-|TRBV19|-
TGTGCCAGTAGTCTCCCCAGGGAGGCGCTGAAGTACTTC
CASSLPREALKYF
>TRBJ2-3|-|TRBV3-1/TRBV3-2|-
TGTGCCAGCAGCCAAAACTCTCGGGGTACGCAGTATTTT
CASSQNSRGTQYF
>TRBJ1-5|-|TRBV19|-
TGTGCCAGTTCTCTCGGGCAGGGAAGGGGGGGCGGCAATCAGCCCCAGCATTTT
CASSLGQGRGGGNQPQHF
>TRBJ2-5|-|TRBV18|-
TGTGCCAGCTCACCACCGCAGGGGAGGGGAGAGACCCAGTACTTC
CASSPPQGRGETQYF
>TRBJ1-4|few|TRBV14|TRBD1
TGTGCCAGCAGCCGAGGGGGCGCAGGTGAAAAACTGTTTTTT
CASSRGGAGEKLFF
>TRBJ2-3|-|TRBV12-3/TRBV12-4|-
TGTGCCAGCAGTGTGAGAGCAGATACGCAGTATTTT
CASSVRADTQYF
>TRBJ1-3|-|TRBV30|-
TGTGCCGGGGGCCGACTTTATGGAAACACCATATATTTT
CAGGRLYGNTIYF
>TRBJ1-2|-|TRBV25-1|-
TGTGCCAGCAACCCGCGGCAGGGGAACTATGGCTACACCTTC
CASNPRQGNYGYTF
>TRBJ1-1|once|TRBV3-1/TRBV3-2|-
TGTGCCAGCAGCCAAGGGGAGGGAGGTACTGAAGCTTTCTTT
CASSQGEGGTEAFF
>TRBJ1-6|-|TRBV19|-
TGTGCCAGTAGTACGGACAGCTTTAGGGGCGGCCCCCTCCACTTT
CASSTDSFRGGPLHF
>TRBJ2-5|-|TRBV19|-
TGTGCCAGTAGTAAGGGCAGAGGGATAGCCGCAAAGGGGACCCAGTACTTC
CASSKGRGIAAKGTQYF
>TRBJ1-1|-|TRBV3-1/TRBV3-2|-
TGTGCCAGCAGCGCCGCGGGAGGCTACACTGAAGCTTTCTTT
CASSAAGGYTEAFF
>TRBJ2-5|-|TRBV24-1|TRBD2
TGTGCCACCAGTGAATCCGGGCGGGAGGGAGATGAGACCCAGTACTTC
CATSESGREGDETQYF
>TRBJ1-2|few|TRBV27|TRBD1
TGTGCCAGCAGTAGGACAGGGCAAAATTATGGCTACACCTTC
CASSRTGQNYGYTF
>TRBJ1-1|-|TRBV11-2|-
TGTGCCAGCAGCTTAACTTTAAGGGGGGCTTTCTTT
CASSLTLRGAFF
>TRBJ1-1|once|TRBV6-5|-
TGTGCCAGCAAGCTTGGACAGATGAACACTGAAGCTTTCTTT
CASKLGQMNTEAFF
>TRBJ2-1|-|TRBV5-1|TRBD2
TGCGCCAGCACCGCGTGGGGGGGCTCCTACAATGAGCAGTTCTTC
CASTAWGGSYNEQFF
>TRBJ2-7|-|TRBV30|-
TGTGCCTGGAGTGTATCAACCGGGATGGTGTACTTC
CAWSVSTGMVYF
>TRBJ1-5|-|TRBV19|TRBD1
TGTGCCAGTAGTATGGGGACAGGGTTTCAGCCCCAGCATTTT
CASSMGTGFQPQHF
>TRBJ1-2|-|TRBV20-1|-
TGCAGTTGCCAGGGGAACTATGGCTACACCTTC
CSCQGNYGYTF
>TRBJ1-1|-|TRBV29-1|-
TGCAGCGTTGAAGATCCTGGACAAGGCACTGAAGCTTTCTTT
CSVEDPGQGTEAFF
>TRBJ1-1|-|TRBV6-5|TRBD1
TGTGCCAGCGGCGACAGGGGGCGATTTGGGACTGAAGCTTTCTTT
CASGDRGRFGTEAFF
>TRBJ2-7|-|TRBV30|TRBD2
TGTGCCTGGAGTGCGCCGTTAGGGACTAGCGGGAGATACGAGCAGTACTTC
CAWSAPLGTSGRYEQYF
>TRBJ1-6|-|TRBV6-6|TRBD1
TGTGCCAGCAGTAGACAGGGGGCCGACGGCGGCTCACCCCTCCACTTT
CASSRQGADGGSPLHF
>TRBJ2-1|-|TRBV24-1|TRBD2
TGTGCCACCAGTGATTCTAGCGGGGGGACGAGCTCCTACAATGAGCAGTTCTTC
CATSDSSGGTSSYNEQFF
>TRBJ1-2|-|TRBV3-1/TRBV3-2|TRBD1
TGTGCCAGCAGCCAAGACGACAGGGCGGATGACGGCTACACCTTC
CASSQDDRADDGYTF
>TRBJ2-5|-|TRBV6-2/TRBV6-3|TRBD1
TGTGCCAGCAGTTACATTTCCGGGACAGGGGAGGCCCAGTACTTC
CASSYISGTGEAQYF
>TRBJ1-3|-|TRBV10-3|-
TGTGCCATCAGGGGCGCGACCGGGAATGCGCTCTCTGGAAACACCATATATTTT
CAIRGATGNALSGNTIYF
>TRBJ2-1|-|TRBV6-5|TRBD2
TGTGCCAGCAGTTACATGCTAGCGGGTGGGGACAATGAGCAGTTCTTC
CASSYMLAGGDNEQFF
>TRBJ1-4|-|TRBV5-1|-
TGCGCCAGCAGCTTGGCTAGCGGGGGATCGGCAACTAATGAAAAACTGTTTTTT
CASSLASGGSATNEKLFF
>TRBJ2-5|-|TRBV10-3|-
TGTGCCATCAGTGATTATCAGACTGAAAGACAAGAGACCCAGTACTTC
CAISDYQTERQETQYF
>TRBJ1-1|-|TRBV5-5|TRBD1
TGTGCCAGCACCTGGGGGGACAGGGTCTACAACACTGAAGCTTTCTTT
CASTWGDRVYNTEAFF
>TRBJ2-5|-|TRBV2|TRBD1
TGTGCCAGCAGTGTCGGGACAGCGTACCAAGAGACCCAGTACTTC
CASSVGTAYQETQYF
>TRBJ2-1|-|TRBV5-6|-
TGTGCCAGCAGCTTGAGAAGGGGAGGCACCTACAATGAGCAGTTCTTC
CASSLRRGGTYNEQFF
>TRBJ1-3|-|TRBV3-1/TRBV3-2|-
TGTGCCAGCAGCCAAGCGGGCTCTGGAAACACCATATATTTT
CASSQAGSGNTIYF
>TRBJ1-2|-|TRBV9|-
TGTGCCAGCAGCGTAGCTGGAGGAGGGGCTAACTATGGCTACACCTTC
CASSVAGGGANYGYTF
>TRBJ1-5|-|TRBV7-8|TRBD1
TGTGCCAGCAGCTTAGTACAGGGGGCGAATCAGCCCCAGCATTTT
CASSLVQGANQPQHF
>TRBJ2-5|-|TRBV2|TRBD1
TGTGCCAGCCGACAGGGGCGCCAAGAGACCCAGTACTTC
CASRQGRQETQYF
>TRBJ1-2|-|TRBV4-1|-
TGCGCCAGCAGCCAAGCTGCAGGGTATCAAGCTGGCTACACCTTC
CASSQAAGYQAGYTF
>TRBJ2-1|-|TRBV27|TRBD2
TGTGCCAGCGGTTACCCGCCGGGACTAGGGGCCCACAATGAGCAGTTCTTC
CASGYPPGLGAHNEQFF
>TRBJ2-5|-|TRBV28|-
TGTGCCAGCAGATCCAGCGGACAAGAGACCCAGTACTTC
CASRSSGQETQYF
>TRBJ1-2|-|TRBV6-6|TRBD1
TGTGCCAGCAGCTTACCGGGACAGGGGGTCTATGGCTACACCTTC
CASSLPGQGVYGYTF
>TRBJ2-5|-|TRBV7-7|TRBD2
TGTGCTAGCAGCTCAAGTACTAGCGGCCAAGAGACCCAGTACTTC
CASSSSTSGQETQYF
>TRBJ2-5|-|TRBV18|TRBD2
TGTGCCAGCTCACCACGGACGGGGGGTGGAGAGACCCAGTACTTC
CASSPRTGGGETQYF
>TRBJ1-2|once|TRBV14|-
TGTGCCAGCAGCCAAGATCCCCCCCTTGGGGGGACGGAGGCCTATGGCTACACCTTC
CASSQDPPLGGTEAYGYTF
>TRBJ2-7|few|TRBV11-2|TRBD2
TGTGCCAGCAGCTTAATTCGCGCTAGCGGGAGGAACTACGAGCAGTACTTC
CASSLIRASGRNYEQYF
>TRBJ2-2|-|TRBV11-3|-
TGTGCCAGCAGTTTAGAGTGGGGAGAAGGCGGGGAGCTGTTTTTT
CASSLEWGEGGELFF
>TRBJ1-6|-|TRBV5-1|TRBD1
TGCGCCAGCAGCCGGGGACAGGATAATTCAGCCCTCCACTTT
CASSRGQDNSALHF
>TRBJ2-6|-|TRBV29-1|TRBD2
TGCAGCGTCGCTGTGACTAGCGGGAGCGCCTCTGGGGCCAACGTCCTGACTTTC
CSVAVTSGSASGANVLTF